This T cell receptor beta chain was sequenced for a study of cytomegalovirus exposure and HLA in healthy donors (dated by TCRdb to the late 2010s). Describing the broader study: An earlier analysis of 587 of the donors reported 250 to 350 Gb of sequence data and 117 million unique TCR beta sequences obtained from some 200 million T cells. Of the roughly 400 genotyped donors, more than 75% were placed in the genetic ancestry cluster associated with self-reported Caucasian donors. Every repertoire in the discovery cohort had been generated on one and the same sequencing platform. Rather than drawing on any new phenotypic data, the later analysis identified candidate immune exposures from TCR beta sequences and the way those sequences occurred across donors. Donor age, sex, ethnicity and CMV serostatus were compiled alongside the repertoire data. The study aimed to test whether signatures of past pathogen exposure could be identified by cataloging public T cell receptors. Using immunosequencing, the study profiled T cell repertoires from 640 or so subjects and related those repertoires to cytomegalovirus serostatus. To predict cytomegalovirus infection status, the study combined high-throughput TCR immunosequencing, statistical association of individual TCRs with disease status, and machine learning. Along with the approximately 650-subject first cohort, a separate validation cohort of over a hundred different subjects was used. The number of typed donors differed by locus: about 620-640 for A, B, C, DRB1 and DQB1; approximately 520 for DQA1; 606 for DPA1; and 400 to 480 for DPB1. An early release covering just under 650 HLA-typed donors comprised around 300 gigabases of sequencing data and around 80 million unique TCR sequences. Class I and class II HLA loci were covered by the typing at four-digit resolution. About 5 DR-DQ haplotypes were handled as single units for association and clustering, since linkage in the cohort was strong. Among about 400 genotyped donors of the cohort, an average of about 240,000 unique TCR beta nucleotide sequences was sequenced per donor, of which about 20% were non-productive. In a later genetic analysis, genome-wide SNP genotypes for about 55% of the roughly 700 donors were used, and that subset was treated as a discovery cohort. In a later analysis, previously published TCR beta repertoires from several hundred donors were re-analyzed and high-resolution HLA genotyping was added so that TCR occurrence patterns could be studied. To decide whether each TCR beta V gene segment behaved as functional or pseudogenic, an earlier analysis of over 500 of the donors relied on high-throughput TCR beta sequencing.

Libraries were constructed by the immunoSEQ multiplex PCR assay. For the multiplex PCR, a mixture combining 60 forward primers for TCR Vbeta segments and 13 reverse primers for TCR Jbeta segments was used. A multiplex PCR assay on genomic DNA amplified the CDR3 region of rearranged TCR beta genes. On the Illumina HiSeq System, the amplified TCR beta libraries were sequenced as 87-base-pair reads. In the authors' own workflow: A later analysis tallied around 80 million unique TCR beta chains across the 666 repertoires, and approximately 12 million of those chains were shared by two or more donors. To remove PCR and sequencing errors, raw reads were error-corrected and collapsed into unique sequences using a nearest-neighbor algorithm that merged closely related sequences. To assign V, D and J gene segments, CDR3 sequences were aligned to IMGT reference sequences. For a sequence to be retained, a match of at least six nucleotides was required to both a V gene segment and a J gene segment. Rearrangements were classified as productive when the CDR3 lacked stop codons and remained in frame with V and J, and all other rearrangements were classified as non-productive. CDR3 was defined according to IMGT convention as the region running from the second conserved V-encoded cysteine to the conserved J-encoded phenylalanine. The earlier analysis of more than 450 of the donors excluded sequences that lacked an unambiguous match to a single V gene segment. In an earlier analysis of approximately 590 of the donors, V segments were called functional above 56.7% productive rearrangements and were called segregating when the between-donor standard deviation exceeded 5%. A statistical classification framework was built for diagnosing cytomegalovirus status from the catalog of TCR beta chain sequences. V and J gene assignment, in a later analysis, came from comparing TCR nucleotide sequences with IMGT/GENE-DB human TR gene sequences. Using the TCRdist pipeline, a later analysis assigned CDR3 sequences along with most-parsimonious VDJ recombination scenarios. A later analysis defined each TCR beta chain by its CDR3 amino acid sequence plus V-gene family, and excluded reads lacking a unique V-gene family. As a way to deal with suspected cross-contamination and a sequencing artifact, a later analysis dropped 450 to 600 nucleotide sequences that were highly shared and had low generation probability. In a later analysis, a clonal expansion index was calculated for each public chain from normalized within-repertoire ranks of inferred template counts. In a later analysis, generation probabilities were computed using a VDJ recombination model fitted to out-of-frame rearrangements, and the results were checked against IGoR. A later analysis scored TCR-TCR, TCR-HLA and TCR-CMV co-occurrence with hypergeometric tests, applying a repertoire-size bias correction to TCR pairs. In a later analysis, false discovery rates were estimated by permuting HLA or CMV assignments 20 times. In a later analysis, co-occurring TCRs were grouped using DBSCAN, with TCRdist sequence similarity added in when clustering inside HLA-allele-positive subsets. For co-occurrence clustering, repertoires with fewer than 30,000 or more than 120,000 public chains were excluded, along with roughly five repertoires with anomalous nucleotide sharing. This is the immuneACCESS table as TCRdb keeps it, with only in-frame sequences that have V and J called. A part of the clones is gone; compared with another copy, unresolved V genes explain less than half, and the rest is unexplained. D and trimming come from the DNA, and the V and J calls and clone size come from that table. Here the sample has about 190,000 clones; just under 75% occur a single time. In total, the top ten clones hold 3% to 4% of the sample.

V is clipped by 1 base and J by 0 bases, and the sequence between their germline boundaries is 4 bases long. Looking up the germline V gene (reference sequence) yields CDR1 SEHNR and CDR2 FQNEAQ. From the cysteine through the phenylalanine, the CDR3 covers 14 amino acids. Left in the record is the CDR3 DNA by itself, 42 bases read in frame from the first base. Beyond this particular receptor, the publication reports: In both the original and validation cohorts, the classifier was reported to diagnose cytomegalovirus status with high specificity and sensitivity. In a later analysis, TCR association rates were found to vary across HLA loci, with the most associated TCRs seen for DRB1 alleles and the fewest for HLA-C alleles. A later analysis found that most CMV-associated TCR beta chains appeared HLA-restricted, with HLA associations seemingly driven largely by CMV exposure. Because HLA typing was missing for some donors at each locus, association tests included only the typed subset. An earlier analysis of 450 to 750 of the donors showed that most TCR beta V segments appeared in productive rearrangements either about 90% or about 30% of the time, which broadly matched IMGT annotations. According to the authors, the approach could potentially be generalized to other disease states and immunological phenotypes. Linkage disequilibrium might explain the correlated functional status among segregating V segments, but an unknown experimental factor could not be excluded. A later genetic analysis reported fewer N-insertions in productive TCRs among donors in an Asian-associated ancestry cluster than the roughly 700-donor mean. CMV serostatus was the only immune exposure information available for the cohort. When HLA alleles, especially DR and DQ, strongly co-occurred, attributing TCR associations to individual alleles was difficult. Only TCR beta chains were sequenced in this cohort, and the absence of alpha or paired-chain data limited detectable features. A further reported finding was that TCR beta sequences accurately predicted the HLA-A and HLA-B alleles for most subjects in the first cohort. Most TCR sequences were observed very rarely across donors, whereas some public TCRs were present in many individuals. A cluster of highly shared sequence variants was judged likely to represent a technical artifact of the sequencing pipeline. The earlier analysis of around 600 of the donors excluded some 16 rarely observed V segments, including chromosome 9 orphons, because counts were too low. Three of the identified cytomegalovirus-associated TCR beta chains were confirmed in vitro to be specific for cytomegalovirus antigens. Sequencing depth was assumed to be roughly uniform across donors in the presence/absence analyses, though that assumption may not hold. At a false discovery rate of 0.05, a later analysis linked about 17,000 TCR beta sequences to specific HLA alleles. A later analysis reported that several top co-occurrence clusters appeared linked to parvovirus B19, influenza, CMV and Epstein-Barr virus. An association between a missense DCLRE1C variant and V-gene and J-gene trimming of TCR beta chains was found in a later genetic analysis and replicated in an independent cohort. A total of 164 TCR beta chains were listed by the study as associated with cytomegalovirus. A later analysis found that HLA-associated TCR beta chains were more clonally expanded and had lower generation probabilities than equally common non-associated chains. Because the 87-base-pair reads could not distinguish some IMGT-functional V segments, including TRBV6-2 and TRBV6-3, those segments were excluded.

The cohort was made up of hundreds of healthy bone marrow donors. All cohort members were sampled while nominally healthy, although unrecorded immune exposures were likely present. The donor was CMV seropositive and was included in the group of almost 300 seropositive cohort members. A peripheral blood sample was provided by each donor, and peripheral blood mononuclear cells were used for TCR beta sequencing. Genomic DNA was extracted from the blood cell samples with the Qiagen DNeasy Blood Extraction Kit. A note on this clone: It has no known antigen specificity. Base-call qualities are not available, and no considerably larger clone is one nucleotide away.

The sequenced sample was PBMCs. The chain is assembled from TRBV7-9 and TRBJ1-5, with the D segment identity uncertain. This TCR derives from a woman aged 25 to 39 in good health and CMV-seropositive. For the CDR3, the sequence is CASSLGPSNQPQHF. The DNA reads TGTGCCAGCAGCTTAGGGCCTAGCAATCAGCCCCAGCATTTT.